Presented here are 11 T cell receptor beta chains from one specimen sequenced in a study of blood T cell repertoires in COVID-19. Libraries were prepared by immunoSEQ multiplex PCR; TCRdb keeps only in-frame clonotypes and omits some of them. In the table there are 300,000 to 400,000 clones, 85% to 90% of which are singletons. The sequenced sample was peripheral blood. Receptors originate from a woman between 65 and 79 years old with COVID-19, enrolled during active disease.

This chain connects TRBV28 to TRBJ2-1; D might be TRBD1 (6 bases). The V and J ends lost 2 bases and 0 bases respectively, with 11 bases between them. In germline, CDR1 is MDHEN, CDR2 SYDVKM. This CDR3 comprises 16 residues. The CDR3 spells CASSLTGLSSYNEQFF. The CDR3 nucleotides read TGTGCCAGCAGTTTAACAGGGCTGAGCTCCTACAATGAGCAGTTCTTC.

The chain has TRBV9 and TRBJ2-2; D perhaps matches TRBD2 (5 bases). Germline V gene data show CDR1 as SGDLS and CDR2 as YYNGEE. Between the trimmed V and J ends, which lost 1 base and 0 bases, there was a span of 7 bases. The CDR3 totals 15 residues. The CDR3 sequence: CASSVYGANTGELFF. CDR3 in DNA: TGTGCCAGCAGCGTATACGGGGCGAACACCGGGGAGCTGTTTTTT.

The V gene is TRBV29-1, the J gene TRBJ1-4; D remains ambiguous. Trimming stripped 4 bases from V and 3 bases from J, with 12 bases between. The CDR3 length is 14 residues. Germline loops: CDR1 SQVTM, CDR2 ANQGSEA. The CDR3: CSVGWGGSNEKLFF. The CDR3 bases are TGCAGCGTTGGGTGGGGAGGTTCTAATGAAAAACTGTTTTTT.

The chain has TRBV4-2 and TRBJ1-3, with no clear D. The CDR3 is made up of 16 amino acids. Germline V gene sequence: CDR1 LGHNA, CDR2 YNFKEQ. Trimming removed 4 bases at V and 3 bases at J, with 16 bases between. The CDR3, as DNA: TGTGCCAGCAGCCCCCAACTAGACGGACGTGGAAACACCATATATTTT. It encodes CASSPQLDGRGNTIYF.

CDR3 sequence: CATSDPRSHNQPQHF. For the CDR3, the DNA is TGTGCCACCAGTGACCCGCGGTCCCACAATCAGCCCCAGCATTTT. The rearrangement joins TRBV24-1 to TRBJ1-5; D is ambiguous. Trimming shortened V by 4 bases and J by 3 bases, and 12 bases separated the two germline ends. The CDR3 length is 15 residues. Germline V gene data show CDR1 as KGHDR and CDR2 as SFDVKD.

V usage is TRBV7-9 and J usage is TRBJ1-1, with D possibly being TRBD1 (5 bases). The ends were cut back, 5 bases at V and 3 bases at J, with 19 bases in the middle. Germline V gene sequence: CDR1 SEHNR, CDR2 FQNEAQ (reference sequence). The CDR3 extends over 16 amino acids. DNA for the CDR3: TGTGCCAGCAGCCGCCTACTCAGGGATTTCGACACTGAAGCTTTCTTT. It is translated as CASSRLLRDFDTEAFF.

CDR3 residues: CASSGPGHSTEAFF. The CDR3 DNA follows: TGTGCCAGCAGCGGACCGGGACACAGCACTGAAGCTTTCTTT. The V gene is TRBV9, the J gene TRBJ1-1; D is perhaps TRBD1 (6 bases). Germline CDR1 and CDR2: SGDLS and YYNGEE. The V end was cut by 3 bases, the J end by 4 bases, with 13 bases between. The CDR3 contains 14 residues.

The rearrangement joins TRBV3-1 (or the pseudogene TRBV3-2) to TRBJ1-6; TRBD1 matches 7 bases. The length of the CDR3 is 18 residues. V lost 0 bases and J lost 7; bases outside the gene matches: 12. Germline lookup yields CDR1 LGHDT and CDR2 YNNKEL (reference sequence). The CDR3 here is CASSQDPPPGTVNSPLHF. DNA for the CDR3: TGTGCCAGCAGCCAAGATCCCCCCCCCGGGACAGTCAATTCACCCCTCCACTTT.

On this clone: At one end, the junction sequence differs from germline, possibly due to a read error. This rearrangement joins TRBV23-1 to TRBJ1-2, with D tentatively TRBD1 (6 bases). Being an ORF, TRBV23-1 has a function that is uncertain. The CDR3 is 15 amino acids. CDR3 sequence: CASNQRHRVPDGYTF. CDR3 in DNA: TGCGCCAGCAATCAAAGACACAGGGTACCGGATGGCTACACCTTC.

The chain joins TRBV19 to TRBJ2-7; 8 nucleotides align to TRBD1. The CDR3 runs to 13 residues. Per the germline V gene, CDR1 is LNHDA and CDR2 is SQIVND (reference sequence). V gave up 3 bases and J gave up 6 bases; unmatched junction bases: 4. CDR3 sequence reads: CASSMDRAGEQYF. The CDR3 DNA reads TGTGCCAGTAGTATGGACAGGGCCGGCGAGCAGTACTTC.

The chain is built from TRBV5-1 and TRBJ1-3; 7 nucleotides line up with TRBD1. The V gene's germline CDR1 is SGHRS and CDR2 YFSETQ. Unmatched junction bases numbered 6, after V lost 2 bases and J lost 4 bases. The CDR3 length is 15 residues. The CDR3 region is CASSLSPGQGNTIYF. CDR3 nucleotides: TGCGCCAGCAGCTTATCTCCGGGACAGGGAAACACCATATATTTT. Drawing the rest from reference TRBV5-1 and TRBJ1-3, the complete variable domain is KAGVTQTPRYLIKTRGQQVTLSCSPISGHRSVSWYQQTPGQGLQFLFEYFSETQRNKGNFPGRFSGRQFSNSRSEMNVSTLELGDSALYLCASSLSPGQGNTIYFGEGSWLTVV.